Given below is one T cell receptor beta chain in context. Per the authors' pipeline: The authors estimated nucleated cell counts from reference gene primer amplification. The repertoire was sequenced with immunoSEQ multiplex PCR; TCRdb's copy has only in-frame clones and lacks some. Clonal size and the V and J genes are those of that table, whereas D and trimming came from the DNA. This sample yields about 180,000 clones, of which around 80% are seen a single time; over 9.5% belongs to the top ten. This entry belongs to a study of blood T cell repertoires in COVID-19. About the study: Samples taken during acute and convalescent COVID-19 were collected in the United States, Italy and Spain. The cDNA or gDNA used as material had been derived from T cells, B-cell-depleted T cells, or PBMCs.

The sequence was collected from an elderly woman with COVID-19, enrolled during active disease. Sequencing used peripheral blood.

CDR3: CASSARTGVNDEQYF. DNA for the CDR3: TGTGCCAGCAGCGCGCGTACAGGGGTCAACGACGAGCAGTACTTC. V and J are TRBV9 and TRBJ2-7; 7 nucleotides line up with TRBD1. CDR3 length: 15 amino acids. V lost 3 bases, J lost 5 bases, and 11 bases stayed unmatched. Germline CDR1 SGDLS, CDR2 YYNGEE. Full variable domain (remainder filled in from reference TRBV9 and TRBJ2-7): DSGVTQTPKHLITATGQRVTLRCSPRSGDLSVYWYQQSLDQGLQFLIQYYNGEERAKGNILERFSAQQFPDLHSELNLSSLELGDSALYFCASSARTGVNDEQYFGPGTRLTVT.